This entry lists 21 T cell receptor beta chains sequenced from one sample in a study of T cell responses to AZD1222 COVID-19 vaccine. TCRdb's copy holds only in-frame clones and misses some; the assay was immunoSEQ multiplex PCR. Of over 75,000 clones listed, approximately 92% were seen once; the top ten hold under 35%. Sequenced material: peripheral blood, taken on day 0 of AZD1222 vaccination. These receptors were collected from an adult in good health.

The table lists this clone with a count of one. The chain joins TRBV5-4 to TRBJ2-1; TRBD2 matches 12 bases. J gave up 9 bases and V 0 bases, and 7 bases lay outside the gene matches. The CDR3 is made up of 16 amino acids. Germline-derived CDR1 and CDR2 are SGHNT and YYREEE (reference sequence). Here the CDR3 DNA reads TGTGCCAGCAGCTTGGGTTCTAGCGGGAGGGCACGTGAGCAGTTCTTC. This sequence encodes CASSLGSSGRAREQFF.

The chain recombines TRBV7-9 with TRBJ2-7; 7 nucleotides align to TRBD2. The CDR3 extends over 13 amino acids. After removal of 5 bases from V and 10 bases from J, the junction contained 11 bases not matched to a gene. CDR1 and CDR2 (germline): SEHNR, FQNEAQ (reference sequence). The CDR3 DNA reads TGTGCCAGCAGCCTTCGAGGCGGGAGTGAACAGTACTTC. It is translated as CASSLRGGSEQYF.

CDR3 amino acids: CASSIVGLAANTGELFF. The CDR3 DNA sequence: TGTGCCAGTAGTATTGTGGGACTAGCGGCGAACACCGGGGAGCTGTTTTTT. The chain combines TRBV19 with TRBJ2-2, with TRBD2 matching over 11 bases. The germline gives CDR1 LNHDA, CDR2 SQIVND (reference sequence). J was trimmed by 0 bases and V by 3 bases; bases with no gene match: 3. The CDR3 contains 17 residues.

The CDR3 sequence is CASSRPPGQGSYEQYF. The CDR3 coding sequence is TGTGCCAGCAGCCGGCCCCCGGGACAGGGCTCCTACGAGCAGTACTTC. This chain links TRBV6-2 or TRBV6-3 with TRBJ2-7; 9 bases agree with TRBD1. Germline CDR1 MNHEY, CDR2 SVGEGT. Trimming at V came to 6 bases and at J to 0 bases, leaving 9 bases not matched to a gene. This CDR3 comprises 16 residues.

The CDR3 DNA follows: TGTGCCAGCAGTTCCGCGGGACTATGGGATACGCAGTATTTT. Its translation: CASSSAGLWDTQYF. V gene TRBV6-5 combines with J gene TRBJ2-3; 7 bases fit TRBD2. V lost 4 bases, J lost 6 bases, and 7 bases stayed unmatched. Germline values: CDR1 MNHEY, CDR2 SVGAGI. This CDR3 is 14 amino acids long.

V is TRBV12-3 or TRBV12-4 and J is TRBJ1-2, with no clear D. Trimming cost V 5 bases and J 6 bases, with 13 bases left between them. CDR3 length: 13 residues. Here the CDR3 DNA reads TGTGCCAGCAGTGCCACCCAAGGAGATGGCTACACCTTC. Its protein product is CASSATQGDGYTF.

This chain uses TRBV5-1 with TRBJ2-3, with D perhaps matching TRBD2 (6 bases). Trimming left V 2 bases short and J 2 bases short, with 9 bases between. Per the germline V gene, CDR1 is SGHRS and CDR2 is YFSETQ. This CDR3 is 14 amino acids long. The CDR3 DNA is TGCGCCAGCAGCTTTCTAGCGCACACAGATACGCAGTATTTT. It translates to CASSFLAHTDTQYF.

This chain joins TRBV18 and TRBJ1-4; 9 nucleotides match TRBD1. CDR3 length equals 15 residues. The junction had 4 bases not matched to a gene; V was cut back by 3 bases and J by 5 bases. Per germline, CDR1 KGHSH and CDR2 LQKENI. Written as DNA, the CDR3 is TGTGCCAGCTCACCCGGACAGGGGAGGAATGAAAAACTGTTTTTT. Encoded protein: CASSPGQGRNEKLFF.

The chain uses TRBV19 and TRBJ2-5; no reliable D call. The V end was cut by 3 bases, the J end by 4 bases, with 9 bases between. This CDR3 contains 13 residues. Germline CDR1 reads LNHDA; CDR2 reads SQIVND (reference sequence). CDR3 in amino acids: CASSIWEGETQYF. The CDR3 DNA sequence: TGTGCCAGTAGTATTTGGGAAGGAGAGACCCAGTACTTC.

J is TRBJ1-1 and V is TRBV29-1; TRBD1 is a possible D gene (5 bases). Looked up from germline, CDR1 is SQVTM and CDR2 is ANQGSEA. Trimming left V 0 bases short and J 8 bases short, with 7 bases between. There are 11 residues in the CDR3. The DNA of the CDR3 is TGCAGCGTTGAAGAACCAGGGGAAGCTTTCTTT. It yields the protein CSVEEPGEAFF.

The table lists this clone with a count of one. The chain employs TRBV5-5 and TRBJ2-2, with 10 nucleotides matching TRBD2. The CDR3 consists of 16 residues. CDR1 and CDR2 (germline): SGHKS, YYEKEE (reference sequence). V lost 4 bases, J lost 1 base, and 4 bases stayed unmatched. The CDR3 region has the DNA TGTGCCAGCAGCGCCCGGACTAGCGGGAACACCGGGGAGCTGTTTTTT. This translates into CASSARTSGNTGELFF. The complete variable domain, with remaining parts taken from reference TRBV5-5 and TRBJ2-2, reads DAGVTQSPTHLIKTRGQQVTLRCSPISGHKSVSWYQQVLGQGPQFIFQYYEKEERGRGNFPDRFSARQFPNYSSELNVNALLLGDSALYLCASSARTSGNTGELFFGEGSRLTVL.

The genes are TRBV2 and TRBJ2-5; 9 nucleotides match TRBD2. The CDR3 extends over 14 amino acids. Germline loops: CDR1 SNHLY, CDR2 FYNNEI. V was pared by 6 bases and J by 4 bases, with 6 bases of the junction left unmatched. CDR3 nucleotides: TGTGCCAGCAGGGGACTAGCTTTGGTAGAGACCCAGTACTTC. Translation: CASRGLALVETQYF.

A single count supports this clone. The J gene is TRBJ2-3, the V gene TRBV28; 8 bases match TRBD2. With 3 bases clipped from V and 7 bases from J, the junction kept 9 bases outside the gene matches. Germline loops: CDR1 MDHEN, CDR2 SYDVKM. CDR3 length equals 15 residues. CDR3 sequence: CASSFITGGRNTQYF. CDR3 in DNA: TGTGCCAGCAGTTTCATTACGGGCGGGAGGAATACGCAGTATTTT.

This chain links TRBV11-2 with TRBJ2-3; 9 nucleotides match TRBD2. CDR3 size: 19 residues. Trimming took 5 bases from V and 0 from J; bases not matched to a gene: 15. The germline V gene has CDR1 SGHAT and CDR2 FQNNGV. The CDR3: CASSLSLAGINPSTDTQYF. Here the CDR3 DNA reads TGTGCCAGCAGCCTCTCGCTAGCGGGAATCAACCCCAGCACAGATACGCAGTATTTT.

This chain links TRBV9 with TRBJ2-2, with 7 bases lining up with TRBD2. From germline, CDR1 is SGDLS and CDR2 YYNGEE. The CDR3 consists of 15 residues. Losses at the gene ends were 5 bases for V and 4 bases for J; bases not matched to a gene: 8. CDR3 sequence reads: CASSTGGGSTGELFF. In DNA form, the CDR3 reads TGTGCCAGCAGTACTGGCGGGGGTTCCACCGGGGAGCTGTTTTTT.

This chain links TRBV28 with TRBJ2-2; 11 bases align to TRBD2. Germline values: CDR1 MDHEN, CDR2 SYDVKM. V lost 8 bases to trimming and J lost 5 bases; unmatched junction nucleotides: 7. The length of the CDR3 is 15 residues. The CDR3 nucleotides are TGTGCCAGCGGCTCCTGGACTAGCGGGACCGGGGAGCTGTTTTTT. This encodes CASGSWTSGTGELFF.

The chain uses TRBV7-3 and TRBJ1-3, with 7 bases fitting TRBD1. After removal of 5 bases from V and 1 base from J, the junction contained 5 bases not matched to a gene. The length of the CDR3 is 15 residues. The germline V gene has CDR1 SGHTA and CDR2 FQGTGA. CDR3 sequence reads: CASSPSGGSGNTIYF. CDR3 nucleotides: TGTGCCAGCAGCCCTTCAGGGGGGTCTGGAAACACCATATATTTT.

V usage is TRBV7-9 and J usage is TRBJ2-3; no clear D. Per the germline V gene, CDR1 is SEHNR and CDR2 is FQNEAQ (reference sequence). This CDR3 has 16 amino acids. Trimming shortened V by 5 bases and J by 4 bases, and 19 bases separated the two germline ends. The CDR3 DNA reads as TGTGCCAGCAGCCCCCGGCGCTCCCAAACGGCAGATACGCAGTATTTT. Translating it yields CASSPRRSQTADTQYF. Looking up the rest from reference TRBV7-9 and TRBJ2-3 gives the full variable domain: DTGVSQNPRHKITKRGQNVTFRCDPISEHNRLYWYRQTLGQGPEFLTYFQNEAQLEKSRLLSDRFSAERPKGSFSTLEIQRTEQGDSAMYLCASSPRRSQTADTQYFGPGTRLTVL.

This rearrangement joins TRBV19 to TRBJ1-2; the D gene is possibly TRBD1 (5 bases). Trimming removed 3 bases at V and 4 bases at J, with 9 bases between. CDR1 and CDR2 (germline): LNHDA, SQIVND (reference sequence). The CDR3 spans 13 residues. CDR3 residues: CASSIQGGYGYTF. The CDR3 DNA reads TGTGCCAGTAGTATTCAGGGTGGCTATGGCTACACCTTC.

The rearrangement uses TRBV9 and TRBJ1-6; D may be TRBD1 (5 bases). The CDR3 is 16 amino acids. Germline CDR1 is SGDLS and CDR2 is YYNGEE. Trimming stripped 4 bases from V and 8 bases from J, with 19 bases between. The CDR3 region is CASSPGGRVGDSPLHF. DNA of the CDR3: TGTGCCAGCAGCCCCGGGGGACGGGTTGGTGATTCACCCCTCCACTTT.

J is TRBJ1-2 and V is TRBV5-5, with D maybe TRBD1 (6 bases). CDR1 and CDR2 from the germline V gene are SGHKS and YYEKEE (reference sequence). The CDR3 spans 17 residues. Trimming removed 0 bases from V and 4 bases from J, with 19 bases in between. CDR3 sequence reads: CASSLVASGGHIYGYTF. The CDR3, as DNA: TGTGCCAGCAGCTTGGTGGCGTCGGGGGGCCATATCTATGGCTACACCTTC.